This T cell receptor beta chain was identified during a study of blood T cell repertoires in COVID-19. In the source study's methods: Using reference gene primer amplification, nucleated cell counts were estimated. The data were produced by immunoSEQ multiplex PCR, yet TCRdb's version contains in-frame clones alone and is incomplete. The DNA gave D and trimming, while V, J and clone size come from that table. Here the sample spans 150,000 or so clones, about 85% being singletons. Assignment of participants to cohorts was predicated upon participant-reported clinical history. Exposed participants came across a COVID-19 case within 2 weeks before study entry. This CDR3 contains 15 residues. The trim removed 2 bases at V and 6 bases at J, leaving 12 bases unmatched. The germline V gene has CDR1 SQVTM and CDR2 ANQGSEA.

What was sequenced was PBMCs or T cells enriched from blood (not recorded which). This TCR came from a woman aged 40 to 50 who had been exposed to COVID-19. The chain joins TRBV29-1 to TRBJ2-7; 8 bases line up with TRBD1. In DNA, the CDR3 is TGCAGCGTTGAATTCCCGACAGGGGAAAGGGGCGAGCAGTACTTC. Residues: CSVEFPTGERGEQYF.